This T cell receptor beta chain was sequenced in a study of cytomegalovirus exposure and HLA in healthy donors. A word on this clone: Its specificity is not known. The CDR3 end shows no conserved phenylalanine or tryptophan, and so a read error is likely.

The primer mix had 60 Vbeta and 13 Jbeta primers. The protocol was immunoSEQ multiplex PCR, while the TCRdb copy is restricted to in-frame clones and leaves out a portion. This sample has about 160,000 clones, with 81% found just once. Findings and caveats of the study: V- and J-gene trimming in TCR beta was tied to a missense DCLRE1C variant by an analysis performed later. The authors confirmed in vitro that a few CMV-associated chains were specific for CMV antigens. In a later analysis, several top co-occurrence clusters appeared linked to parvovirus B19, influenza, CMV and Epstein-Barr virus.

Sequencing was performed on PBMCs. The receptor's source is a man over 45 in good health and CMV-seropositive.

Here the CDR3 DNA reads TGTGCCACCAGCAGGAAGCCTAACTATGGCTACACCCTC. Amino acid sequence: CATSRKPNYGYTL. The J gene is TRBJ1-2, the V gene TRBV15, with D unresolved. The V and J ends lost 3 bases and 0 bases respectively, with 5 bases between them. The CDR3 loop spans 13 amino acids. The germline CDR1 and CDR2 sequences are LNHNV and YYDKDF (reference sequence).